These 32 T cell receptor beta chains came from one sample sequenced in a study of blood T cell repertoires in COVID-19. Using immunoSEQ multiplex PCR, the repertoire was profiled, and TCRdb retains in-frame clones only, with some absent. Among under 300,000 clones listed, around nine tenths were seen once. Material for sequencing was peripheral blood. The receptor set was obtained from a man aged 50 to 60 with acute or convalescent COVID-19.

The J gene is TRBJ2-2, the V gene TRBV5-4; 8 nucleotides match TRBD1. V gave up 3 bases and J gave up 6 bases; unmatched junction bases: 10. The CDR3 is made up of 16 amino acids. Germline V lookup: CDR1 SGHNT, CDR2 YYREEE (reference sequence). The CDR3, as DNA: TGTGCCAGCAGCTCTGGACAGGGCAAGGGCTCCGGGGAGCTGTTTTTT. Translated, it gives CASSSGQGKGSGELFF.

On this clone itself: Within the sample, other DNA sequences also encode this same CDR3. The chain joins TRBV3-1 (or the pseudogene TRBV3-2) to TRBJ1-3; D call uncertain. V lost 4 bases, J lost 1 base, and 8 bases lay in between. Germline V gene data show CDR1 as LGHDT and CDR2 as YNNKEL (reference sequence). There are 14 residues in the CDR3. CDR3 region: CASSLGPSGNTIYF. For the CDR3, the DNA is TGTGCCAGCAGCCTGGGCCCTTCTGGAAACACCATATATTTT.

The chain is built from TRBV6-5 and TRBJ1-2; D gene uncertain. Germline V gene sequence: CDR1 MNHEY, CDR2 SVGAGI. The CDR3 consists of 15 residues. Deletions cut 4 bases from V and 2 bases from J, with 14 bases between. CDR3 protein: CASSSLWEGNYGYTF. DNA for the CDR3: TGTGCCAGCAGTTCCCTCTGGGAGGGAAACTATGGCTACACCTTC.

The V call is TRBV18, the J call TRBJ1-5; D unresolved. Trimming stripped 5 bases from V and 4 bases from J, with 6 bases between. The CDR3 covers 12 residues. Germline-derived CDR1 and CDR2 are KGHSH and LQKENI. Written as DNA, the CDR3 is TGTGCCAGCTCAAATGCGAATCAGCCCCAGCATTTT. Encoded protein: CASSNANQPQHF.

This clone was detected only once. The chain joins TRBV3-1 (or the pseudogene TRBV3-2) to TRBJ1-1; tentatively, D is TRBD1 (6 bases). V dropped 4 bases and J dropped 0 bases, with 15 bases sitting between them. The CDR3 covers 16 residues. CDR1 and CDR2 (germline): LGHDT, YNNKEL (reference sequence). CDR3 residues: CASSPSRQVMNTEAFF. CDR3 DNA sequence: TGTGCCAGCAGCCCCTCCCGACAGGTCATGAACACTGAAGCTTTCTTT.

V is TRBV3-1 (or the pseudogene TRBV3-2) and J is TRBJ2-2; D is unclear. Trimming shortened V by 0 bases and J by 7 bases, and 12 bases separated the two germline ends. This CDR3 region has 15 residues. CDR1 is LGHDT, CDR2 YNNKEL, per germline (reference sequence). The CDR3 bases are TGTGCCAGCAGCCAAGATAGTAGTTCGGGCGGGGAGCTGTTTTTT. Translating it yields CASSQDSSSGGELFF.

This clone showed up just once. The rearrangement uses TRBV5-1 and TRBJ1-1, with a tentative D call TRBD1 (5 bases). Trimming pared 4 bases from V and 2 bases from J, leaving 9 bases between. CDR1 is SGHRS, CDR2 YFSETQ, per germline. The CDR3 runs 13 residues. The CDR3 DNA reads TGCGCCAGCAGCCCTGGACACAACACTGAAGCTTTCTTT. Encoded protein: CASSPGHNTEAFF.

The chain couples TRBV2 to TRBJ2-7; TRBD2 might be the D (7 bases). The CDR3 covers 12 residues. Trimming removed 11 bases from V and 1 base from J, with 12 bases in between. Germline V lookup: CDR1 SNHLY, CDR2 FYNNEI. In nucleotides, the CDR3 is TGTGCCGGGGGGGCTGATTCCTACGAGCAGTACTTC. Protein: CAGGADSYEQYF.

V is TRBV19 and J is TRBJ1-1, with 9 bases identical to TRBD1. The CDR3 covers 14 residues. Germline trimming cut 5 bases from V and 3 bases from J; bases unmatched to any gene: 4. Germline CDR1 and CDR2: LNHDA and SQIVND (reference sequence). As DNA, the CDR3 is TGTGCCAGTAGTCCCGGGACAGGGCACACTGAAGCTTTCTTT. This translates into CASSPGTGHTEAFF. The full variable domain, rest sourced from reference TRBV19 and TRBJ1-1, is DGGITQSPKYLFRKEGQNVTLSCEQNLNHDAMYWYRQDPGQGLRLIYYSQIVNDFQKGDIAEGYSVSREKKESFPLTVTSAQKNPTAFYLCASSPGTGHTEAFFGQGTRLTVV.

This sequence joins TRBV24-1 and TRBJ2-1, with 7 bases fitting TRBD2. Germline CDR1 reads KGHDR; CDR2 reads SFDVKD. The J segment lost 5 bases and the V segment lost 3 bases, leaving 3 bases of the junction unmatched. This CDR3 spans 14 amino acids. In nucleotides, the CDR3 is TGTGCCACCAGTGATCCGACTAGCCACAATGAGCAGTTCTTC. Translation: CATSDPTSHNEQFF.

This chain uses TRBV5-1 with TRBJ2-1; 10 nucleotides line up with TRBD2. The CDR3 sequence is 15 residues long. V gave up 0 bases and J gave up 7 bases; unmatched junction bases: 4. Germline V gives CDR1 SGHRS, CDR2 YFSETQ. CDR3 protein: CASSLASGGPNEQFF. The CDR3 DNA is TGCGCCAGCAGCTTGGCTAGCGGGGGCCCGAATGAGCAGTTCTTC. Together with reference TRBV5-1 and TRBJ2-1, the CDR3 gives the full variable domain: KAGVTQTPRYLIKTRGQQVTLSCSPISGHRSVSWYQQTPGQGLQFLFEYFSETQRNKGNFPGRFSGRQFSNSRSEMNVSTLELGDSALYLCASSLASGGPNEQFFGPGTRLTVL.

The chain employs TRBV3-1 (or the pseudogene TRBV3-2) and TRBJ2-5; D is uncertain. The CDR3 totals 12 residues. V shed 0 bases and J shed 7 bases, with 6 bases lying between them. Germline CDR1 is LGHDT and CDR2 is YNNKEL (reference sequence). The CDR3 DNA follows: TGTGCCAGCAGCCAAGATCGGTGGACCCAGTACTTC. Its translation is CASSQDRWTQYF.

As concerns this clone: The sample holds other DNA sequences that translate to the same CDR3. The chain couples TRBV5-1 to TRBJ1-1, with 7 bases lining up with TRBD1. This CDR3 is 14 amino acids long. The germline V gene has CDR1 SGHRS and CDR2 YFSETQ. After removal of 1 base from V and 1 base from J, the junction contained 1 base not matched to a gene. CDR3: CASSLSGGNTEAFF. CDR3 coding DNA: TGCGCCAGCAGCTTGTCAGGGGGGAACACTGAAGCTTTCTTT.

V is TRBV4-1 and J is TRBJ1-5; D is unclear. The CDR3 totals 14 residues. Trimming stripped 1 base from V and 5 bases from J, with 9 bases between. Germline V gene data show CDR1 as MGHRA and CDR2 as YSYEKL. CDR3 sequence reads: CASSQASTDQPQHF. The CDR3 coding sequence is TGCGCCAGCAGCCAAGCCTCAACAGATCAGCCCCAGCATTTT.

This chain joins TRBV2 and TRBJ1-1; 9 bases agree with TRBD1. The CDR3 sequence is 13 residues long. With 5 bases clipped from V and 9 bases from J, the junction kept 7 bases outside the gene matches. Germline V gene data show CDR1 as SNHLY and CDR2 as FYNNEI. The CDR3 is CASSPRTGEKAFF. The CDR3 bases are TGTGCCAGCAGTCCCCGGACAGGGGAGAAAGCTTTCTTT.

The V and J genes are TRBV10-3 and TRBJ2-2; the D gene is possibly TRBD1 (5 bases). Trimming removed 11 bases at V and 0 bases at J, with 25 bases between. The CDR3 has 18 residues. Germline-derived CDR1 and CDR2 are ENHRY and SYGVKD. CDR3: CAAHGDPGRPANTGELFF. CDR3 in DNA: TGTGCCGCCCATGGGGATCCAGGGCGACCGGCGAACACCGGGGAGCTGTTTTTT.

The chain couples TRBV7-3 to TRBJ1-5; 10 nucleotides agree with TRBD1. V lost 5 bases, J lost 4 bases, and 5 bases stayed unmatched. Looked up from germline, CDR1 is SGHTA and CDR2 is FQGTGA. This CDR3 is built from 15 residues. The CDR3 nucleotides read TGTGCCAGCAGCCCACCGGGACAGGGGAATCAGCCCCAGCATTTT. Translated: CASSPPGQGNQPQHF.

The chain employs TRBV6-5 and TRBJ1-1, with 7 bases lining up with TRBD1. The CDR3 is 14 amino acids. Germline lookup yields CDR1 MNHEY and CDR2 SVGAGI. Trimming cost V 6 bases and J 4 bases; bases outside gene matches: 8. The CDR3 sequence is CASRRTGGGTEAFF. The CDR3 DNA follows: TGTGCCAGCAGACGGACAGGAGGTGGCACTGAAGCTTTCTTT.

The rearrangement uses TRBV19 and TRBJ1-2; tentatively, D is TRBD1 (5 bases). Germline V lookup: CDR1 LNHDA, CDR2 SQIVND (reference sequence). The CDR3 is 13 amino acids. The germline V and J ends were trimmed by 8 bases and 4 bases, with 14 bases remaining between them. The CDR3 here is CASWAGHGYGYTF. The CDR3 DNA reads TGTGCCAGTTGGGCGGGGCACGGCTATGGCTACACCTTC.

This clone was detected only a few times. The CDR3: CASSYPDIYEAFF. As DNA, the CDR3 is TGTGCCAGCAGTTACCCGGACATCTATGAAGCTTTCTTT. The V call is TRBV6-6, the J call TRBJ1-1, with TRBD1 as a possible D gene (5 bases). Germline CDR1 reads MNHNY; CDR2 reads SVGAGI (reference sequence). V lost 2 bases and J lost 7, with 11 bases in between. The CDR3 extends over 13 amino acids.

The J gene is TRBJ2-1, the V gene TRBV7-2; 7 bases match TRBD2. The CDR3 runs to 15 residues. Trimming removed 6 bases from V and 0 bases from J; junction bases left unmatched: 5. CDR1 and CDR2 (germline): SGHTA, FQGNSA. The CDR3 DNA follows: TGTGCCAGCAGATCAGCGGGGAGCTCCTACAATGAGCAGTTCTTC. It is translated as CASRSAGSSYNEQFF.

This clone was observed a single time. The junction shows a germline mismatch at one end, possibly a read error. V gene TRBV7-8 combines with J gene TRBJ1-1, with TRBD1 identical over 9 bases. The germline V gene has CDR1 SGHVS and CDR2 FQNEAQ. The CDR3 has 15 residues. The CDR3 protein is CASSSMGQGDTEAFF. In DNA form, the CDR3 reads TGTGCCAGTAGCTCCATGGGACAGGGCGACACTGAAGCTTTCTTT.

J is TRBJ1-6 and V is TRBV9; TRBD1 is a possible D gene (6 bases). Trimming left V 3 bases short and J 5 bases short, with 9 bases between. CDR1 SGDLS and CDR2 YYNGEE come from the germline V gene. The CDR3 consists of 14 residues. The CDR3 loop reads CASSGAGDNSPLHF. The CDR3 DNA is TGTGCCAGCAGCGGCGCAGGGGATAATTCACCCCTCCACTTT.

The chain links TRBV2 to TRBJ1-2, with unresolved D. The V end lost 7 bases, the J end lost 0 bases, and 15 bases lay between the germline ends. Germline loops: CDR1 SNHLY, CDR2 FYNNEI. This CDR3 comprises 15 residues. CDR3 residues: CASTGVSDSNYGYTF. The CDR3 region has the DNA TGTGCCAGCACCGGGGTATCAGATTCTAACTATGGCTACACCTTC.

The chain is built from TRBV12-5 and TRBJ1-4; 11 positions match TRBD1. This CDR3 is 19 amino acids long. From germline, CDR1 is LGHNT and CDR2 FRNRAP. The junction had 14 bases not matched to a gene; V was cut back by 5 bases and J by 3 bases. The CDR3 here is CASGLSRTGGFWANEKLFF. The CDR3 coding sequence is TGTGCTAGTGGTCTGTCAAGGACAGGGGGCTTCTGGGCTAATGAAAAACTGTTTTTT.

This clone was counted a few times. The chain joins TRBV4-1 to TRBJ2-1; 8 nucleotides align to TRBD2. The CDR3 consists of 15 residues. V lost 6 bases, J lost 2 bases, and 6 bases stayed unmatched. Germline CDR1 reads MGHRA; CDR2 reads YSYEKL. The CDR3 reads CASRIDSGAYNEQFF. The CDR3, as DNA: TGCGCCAGCAGGATCGATAGCGGGGCCTACAATGAGCAGTTCTTC.

V usage is TRBV30 and J usage is TRBJ2-2, with TRBD2 identical over 8 bases. The CDR3 runs 16 residues. V dropped 2 bases and J dropped 4; count of bases not matched to a gene: 9. Germline-derived CDR1 and CDR2 are GTSNPN and SVGIG (reference sequence). CDR3 residues: CAWSNSGGAITGELFF. The DNA for the CDR3 is TGTGCCTGGAGTAATTCGGGGGGGGCCATCACCGGGGAGCTGTTTTTT.

V is TRBV7-6 and J is TRBJ1-4; D is unresolved. The CDR3 contains 14 residues. V gave up 4 bases and J gave up 2 bases, with 8 bases separating them. Germline CDR1 reads SGHVS; CDR2 reads FNYEAQ. The CDR3 reads CASSSRSTNEKLFF. CDR3 nucleotide sequence: TGTGCCAGCAGCTCGAGGTCGACTAATGAAAAACTGTTTTTT.

The CDR3 DNA reads as TGTGCCAGCAGAGAATGGGACACTAACAATGAGCAGTTCTTC. Translation: CASREWDTNNEQFF. J is TRBJ2-1 and V is TRBV7-8, with D perhaps TRBD1 (6 bases). Germline CDR1 and CDR2: SGHVS and FQNEAQ. The CDR3 runs to 14 residues. Trimming cost V 6 bases and J 5 bases, with 14 bases left between them. Full variable domain (remainder filled in from reference TRBV7-8 and TRBJ2-1): GAGVSQSPRYKVAKRGQDVALRCDPISGHVSLFWYQQALGQGPEFLTYFQNEAQLDKSGLPSDRFFAERPEGSVSTLKIQRTQQEDSAVYLCASREWDTNNEQFFGPGTRLTVL.

The V gene is TRBV14, the J gene TRBJ1-3; possibly TRBD1 for D (6 bases). V was cut by 3 bases and J by 2 bases, with 8 bases left in between. The CDR3 is 14 residues long. The germline gives CDR1 SGHDN, CDR2 FVKESK. The CDR3 bases are TGTGCCAGCAGCCAGGGGGCGGCTGGAAACACCATATATTTT. Translating it yields CASSQGAAGNTIYF.

V gene TRBV7-8 combines with J gene TRBJ1-5; 7 bases match TRBD1. V dropped 5 bases and J dropped 1; count of bases not matched to a gene: 2. The germline gives CDR1 SGHVS, CDR2 FQNEAQ. The CDR3 totals 14 residues. The CDR3 bases are TGTGCCAGCAGCGACAGGGAAAGCAATCAGCCCCAGCATTTT. Protein sequence: CASSDRESNQPQHF.

This clone appeared a single time. The rearrangement joins TRBV3-1 (or the pseudogene TRBV3-2) to TRBJ2-3; 7 bases fit TRBD2. The CDR3 is 15 amino acids. The germline V gene encodes CDR1 LGHDT and CDR2 YNNKEL (reference sequence). V trimming: 1 base; J trimming: 4 bases; junction bases outside the gene matches: 5. The CDR3 loop is CASSQVWTSADTQYF. DNA for the CDR3: TGTGCCAGCAGCCAAGTCTGGACTAGTGCAGATACGCAGTATTTT.